Below are 5 T cell receptor beta chains sequenced from a single sample in a study of shared clonotypes between healthy human individuals. Assay used: immunoSEQ multiplex PCR; TCRdb lists only in-frame clones, some missing. The sample lists around 1.9 million clones, under 95% occurring once. The naive CD8 population came from CD45RO-negative cells selected for CCR7, without terminally differentiated effector memory CD45RA+ cells. Sequencing was carried out using naive CD8+ T cells from PBMCs. Receptors originate from a man in his late teens or twenties in good health. Some clones in this sample may be carry-over from other donors' samples.

This chain joins TRBV7-9 and TRBJ1-1; D remains ambiguous. CDR1 is SEHNR and CDR2 is FQNEAQ in the germline V gene (reference sequence). The V gene lost 2 bases and the J gene lost 6 bases, with 10 bases spanning the gap. There are 13 residues in the CDR3. DNA for the CDR3: TGTGCCAGCAGCTTACCCCTTATCCCTGAAGCTTTCTTT. Its translation is CASSLPLIPEAFF.

The chain employs TRBV7-9 and TRBJ1-2; tentatively, D is TRBD1 (5 bases). The germline V gene encodes CDR1 SEHNR and CDR2 FQNEAQ (reference sequence). The CDR3 has 13 amino acids. V was cut by 2 bases and J by 4 bases, with 8 bases left in between. CDR3 protein: CASSLSQGYGYTF. Written as DNA, the CDR3 is TGTGCCAGCAGCTTAAGTCAGGGCTATGGCTACACCTTC.

V usage is TRBV4-1 and J usage is TRBJ2-6; D is unclear. The V end lost 7 bases, the J end lost 3 bases, and 22 bases lay between the germline ends. Per the germline V gene, CDR1 is MGHRA and CDR2 is YSYEKL. This CDR3 is built from 18 residues. CDR3 DNA sequence: TGCGCCAGCAATTTGGCAGGCTACTACGGTGGTGGGGCCAACGTCCTGACTTTC. This translates into CASNLAGYYGGGANVLTF.

This clone was seen only once. The chain recombines TRBV28 with TRBJ1-1; D is undetermined. Germline lookup yields CDR1 MDHEN and CDR2 SYDVKM. V shed 1 base and J shed 3 bases, with 9 bases lying between them. This CDR3 is built from 14 residues. This CDR3 reads CASSLYSGYTEAFF. The DNA of the CDR3 is TGTGCCAGCAGTTTATACTCGGGCTACACTGAAGCTTTCTTT.

The chain joins TRBV5-4 to TRBJ2-1; the match to TRBD2 covers 9 bases. CDR1 SGHNT and CDR2 YYREEE come from the germline V gene (reference sequence). The length of the CDR3 is 15 residues. V shed 0 bases and J 8 bases; nucleotides not matched to a gene: 6. CDR3 in DNA: TGTGCCAGCAGCTTGGCGAGCGGGAGGATGGATGAGCAGTTCTTC. Translated, it gives CASSLASGRMDEQFF.